These 20 T cell receptor beta chains share one sample of origin, sequenced in a study of T cells after somatic rescue of genetic block. Sequencing used immunoSEQ multiplex PCR; TCRdb keeps in-frame clones, though not all of them. The data hold approximately 110,000 clones, with 85% to 95% observed a single time. Sequencing input: peripheral blood mononuclear cells (PBMCs). All receptors derive from a woman younger than 30.

The chain carries TRBV11-3 and TRBJ2-1; D ambiguous. This CDR3 is 12 amino acids long. V lost 1 base and J lost 9, with 7 bases in between. From germline, CDR1 is SGHNT and CDR2 YENEEA. The CDR3 DNA follows: TGTGCCAGCAGCTTAGTGTCCACTGAGCAGTTCTTC. It specifies CASSLVSTEQFF. The full variable domain, its missing parts supplied by reference TRBV11-3 and TRBJ2-1, is EAGVVQSPRYKIIEKKQPVAFWCNPISGHNTLYWYLQNLGQGPELLIRYENEEAVDDSQLPKDRFSAERLKGVDSTLKIQPAELGDSAVYLCASSLVSTEQFFGPGTRLTVL.

J is TRBJ2-7 and V is TRBV7-6; D remains unclear. Germline assignment: CDR1 SGHVS and CDR2 FNYEAQ. The CDR3 totals 11 residues. With 4 bases removed from V and 6 bases from J, the gap between germline ends came to 7 bases. DNA for the CDR3: TGTGCCAGCAGCTCTACGGGCGAGCAGTACTTC. Translation: CASSSTGEQYF.

This rearrangement joins TRBV9 to TRBJ2-5; D might be TRBD2 (7 bases). The CDR3 is made up of 14 amino acids. CDR1 and CDR2 from the germline V gene are SGDLS and YYNGEE. The V and J ends lost 3 bases and 0 bases respectively, with 9 bases between them. CDR3 sequence reads: CASSAGGYQETQYF. DNA of the CDR3: TGTGCCAGCAGCGCGGGGGGCTACCAAGAGACCCAGTACTTC. The variable domain in full, completed from reference TRBV9 and TRBJ2-5, reads DSGVTQTPKHLITATGQRVTLRCSPRSGDLSVYWYQQSLDQGLQFLIQYYNGEERAKGNILERFSAQQFPDLHSELNLSSLELGDSALYFCASSAGGYQETQYFGPGTRLLVL.

The V call is TRBV30, the J call TRBJ1-3, with unresolved D. CDR1 is GTSNPN and CDR2 is SVGIG in the germline V gene (reference sequence). The ends were cut back, 2 bases at V and 0 bases at J, with 17 bases in the middle. The CDR3 consists of 17 residues. The CDR3 here is CAWSPPDRALSGNTIYF. CDR3 nucleotide sequence: TGTGCCTGGAGTCCCCCGGACCGCGCCCTCTCTGGAAACACCATATATTTT.

There are a few counts of this clone. This chain uses TRBV7-9 with TRBJ1-6, with 10 nucleotides matching TRBD1. Trimming at V came to 5 bases and at J to 9 bases, leaving 10 bases not matched to a gene. This CDR3 is 16 amino acids long. Per the germline V gene, CDR1 is SEHNR and CDR2 is FQNEAQ (reference sequence). The CDR3 nucleotides are TGTGCCAGCAGCCTAATACGGACAGGGGGGCCTTCACCCCTCCACTTT. It yields the protein CASSLIRTGGPSPLHF. Combining the CDR3 with reference TRBV7-9 and TRBJ1-6 gives the whole variable domain DTGVSQNPRHKITKRGQNVTFRCDPISEHNRLYWYRQTLGQGPEFLTYFQNEAQLEKSRLLSDRFSAERPKGSFSTLEIQRTEQGDSAMYLCASSLIRTGGPSPLHFGNGTRLTVT.

V is TRBV5-4 and J is TRBJ2-1; either TRBD1 or TRBD2 may fit D (5 bases each). Germline V gene data show CDR1 as SGHNT and CDR2 as YYREEE (reference sequence). The V gene lost 4 bases and the J gene lost 5 bases, with 16 bases spanning the gap. This CDR3 contains 15 residues. The CDR3 loop reads CASSPRDRDDNEQFF. As DNA, the CDR3 is TGTGCCAGCAGCCCCCGGGACCGGGACGACAATGAGCAGTTCTTC.

V usage is TRBV7-9 and J usage is TRBJ1-1, with 8 nucleotides matching TRBD1. The CDR3 is made up of 15 amino acids. Trimming took 2 bases from V and 4 from J; bases not matched to a gene: 6. In germline, CDR1 is SEHNR, CDR2 FQNEAQ (reference sequence). CDR3: CASSLSGQGGTEAFF. The CDR3 DNA sequence: TGTGCCAGCAGCTTAAGCGGACAGGGAGGCACTGAAGCTTTCTTT. Complete variable domain (other parts from reference TRBV7-9 and TRBJ1-1): DTGVSQNPRHKITKRGQNVTFRCDPISEHNRLYWYRQTLGQGPEFLTYFQNEAQLEKSRLLSDRFSAERPKGSFSTLEIQRTEQGDSAMYLCASSLSGQGGTEAFFGQGTRLTVV.

V usage is TRBV30 and J usage is TRBJ2-7; the D gene could be TRBD1 or TRBD2 (6 bases each). Looked up from germline, CDR1 is GTSNPN and CDR2 is SVGIG (reference sequence). The CDR3 totals 13 residues. V lost 2 bases and J lost 2, with 10 bases in between. The CDR3 loop reads CAWSPGATYEQYF. The CDR3 region has the DNA TGTGCCTGGAGTCCGGGGGCCACCTACGAGCAGTACTTC.

The chain carries TRBV30 and TRBJ2-4; either TRBD1 or TRBD2 may supply D (5 bases each). Germline V gene lookup returns CDR1 GTSNPN and CDR2 SVGIG (reference sequence). The CDR3 runs 12 residues. The V end lost 3 bases, the J end lost 11 bases, and 14 bases lay between the germline ends. The CDR3 coding sequence is TGTGCCTGGAGGGGACCAGACAGTTTTCAGTACTTC. Translated: CAWRGPDSFQYF. The full variable domain, with the rest looked up from reference TRBV30 and TRBJ2-4, is SQTIHQWPATLVQPVGSPLSLECTVEGTSNPNLYWYRQAAGRGLQLLFYSVGIGQISSEVPQNLSASRPQDRQFILSSKKLLLSDSGFYLCAWRGPDSFQYFGAGTRLSVL.

The rearrangement links TRBV7-8 to TRBJ2-2, with a possible D match to TRBD1 (5 bases). CDR1 SGHVS and CDR2 FQNEAQ come from the germline V gene. This CDR3 has 14 amino acids. Trimming took 5 bases from V and 3 from J, leaving 10 bases between them. For the CDR3, the DNA is TGTGCCAGCAGCAACACAGGAGACACCGGGGAGCTGTTTTTT. It codes for CASSNTGDTGELFF.

The chain combines TRBV11-2 with TRBJ2-5; TRBD2 aligns across 10 bases. V lost 1 base to trimming and J lost 0 bases; unmatched junction nucleotides: 2. Germline lookup yields CDR1 SGHAT and CDR2 FQNNGV. There are 16 residues in the CDR3. The CDR3 nucleotides read TGTGCCAGCAGCTTAGGGACTAGCGGATACCAAGAGACCCAGTACTTC. It codes for CASSLGTSGYQETQYF.

The V and J genes are TRBV6-1 and TRBJ2-7, with D maybe TRBD1 (6 bases). Trimming stripped 5 bases from V and 2 bases from J, with 16 bases between. In germline, CDR1 is MNHNS, CDR2 SASEGT. The CDR3 is 15 amino acids. The CDR3 loop is CASSLLGTGTYEQYF. CDR3 DNA sequence: TGTGCCAGCAGTCTACTCGGAACAGGGACCTACGAGCAGTACTTC.

The chain carries TRBV5-1 and TRBJ2-1, with TRBD1 identical over 8 bases. Germline V gene lookup returns CDR1 SGHRS and CDR2 YFSETQ. V lost 3 bases, J lost 5 bases, and 7 bases stayed unmatched. There are 15 residues in the CDR3. Written as DNA, the CDR3 is TGCGCCAGCAGCTCGAGACAGGGGTCCGACAATGAGCAGTTCTTC. It is translated as CASSSRQGSDNEQFF.

The chain uses TRBV2 and TRBJ2-3; TRBD2 agrees at 13 bases. Trimming cost V 6 bases and J 11 bases; bases outside gene matches: 2. Germline V gene sequence: CDR1 SNHLY, CDR2 FYNNEI. The CDR3 is 12 residues long. The CDR3 protein is CASSGTSGKQYF. As DNA, the CDR3 is TGTGCCAGCAGCGGGACTAGCGGGAAGCAGTATTTT. The entire variable domain, with the rest obtained from reference TRBV2 and TRBJ2-3, is as follows: EPEVTQTPSHQVTQMGQEVILRCVPISNHLYFYWYRQILGQKVEFLVSFYNNEISEKSEIFDDQFSVERPDGSNFTLKIRSTKLEDSAMYFCASSGTSGKQYFGPGTRLTVL.

This chain connects TRBV9 to TRBJ1-5, with D hard to call. CDR1 and CDR2 (germline): SGDLS, YYNGEE. The CDR3 runs to 15 residues. The V end lost 2 bases, the J end lost 4 bases, and 13 bases lay between the germline ends. The CDR3 here is CASSVSVAPNQPQHF. The DNA of the CDR3 is TGTGCCAGCAGCGTTTCCGTAGCCCCGAATCAGCCCCAGCATTTT.

The gene calls are TRBV30 and TRBJ2-1; D possibly corresponds to TRBD2 (6 bases). The CDR3 is made up of 15 amino acids. CDR1 is GTSNPN and CDR2 is SVGIG in the germline V gene (reference sequence). The V and J ends lost 4 bases and 1 base respectively, with 14 bases between them. The CDR3 DNA reads TGTGCCTGGAACGCTCAGCGGGTTTCCTACAATGAGCAGTTCTTC. It codes for CAWNAQRVSYNEQFF.

The chain links TRBV4-2 to TRBJ2-3, with D perhaps given as TRBD1 or TRBD2 (5 bases each). The CDR3 runs 15 residues. Germline CDR1 and CDR2: LGHNA and YNFKEQ. V lost 1 base, J lost 7 bases, and 15 bases lay in between. CDR3 loop: CASSQGARGVNTQYF. DNA of the CDR3: TGTGCCAGCAGCCAAGGGGCTCGGGGCGTGAATACGCAGTATTTT.

The chain has TRBV18 and TRBJ2-1, with 7 bases matching TRBD1. The germline V gene has CDR1 KGHSH and CDR2 LQKENI. The CDR3 spans 14 residues. V dropped 8 bases and J dropped 2; count of bases not matched to a gene: 6. In DNA form, the CDR3 reads TGTGCCAGCGGTACAGGGGTTCCCTACAATGAGCAGTTCTTC. As protein: CASGTGVPYNEQFF.

This CDR3 reads CASSQVPGAAGEAFF. In DNA, the CDR3 is TGTGCCAGCAGCCAAGTCCCTGGGGCAGCGGGAGAGGCTTTCTTT. The chain recombines TRBV14 with TRBJ1-1, with D possibly TRBD1 on 5 matching bases. Between the trimmed V and J ends, which lost 1 base and 11 bases, there was a span of 20 bases. CDR3 length: 15 residues. Per the germline V gene, CDR1 is SGHDN and CDR2 is FVKESK.

The CDR3 protein is CASSLAAGTGFNEQYF. The CDR3 bases are TGTGCCAGCAGCTTAGCAGCAGGGACAGGGTTCAACGAGCAGTACTTC. This sequence joins TRBV11-2 and TRBJ2-7, with TRBD1 matching over 9 bases. The V gene's germline CDR1 is SGHAT and CDR2 FQNNGV. The CDR3 length is 16 residues. With 1 base clipped from V and 5 bases from J, the junction kept 9 bases outside the gene matches.